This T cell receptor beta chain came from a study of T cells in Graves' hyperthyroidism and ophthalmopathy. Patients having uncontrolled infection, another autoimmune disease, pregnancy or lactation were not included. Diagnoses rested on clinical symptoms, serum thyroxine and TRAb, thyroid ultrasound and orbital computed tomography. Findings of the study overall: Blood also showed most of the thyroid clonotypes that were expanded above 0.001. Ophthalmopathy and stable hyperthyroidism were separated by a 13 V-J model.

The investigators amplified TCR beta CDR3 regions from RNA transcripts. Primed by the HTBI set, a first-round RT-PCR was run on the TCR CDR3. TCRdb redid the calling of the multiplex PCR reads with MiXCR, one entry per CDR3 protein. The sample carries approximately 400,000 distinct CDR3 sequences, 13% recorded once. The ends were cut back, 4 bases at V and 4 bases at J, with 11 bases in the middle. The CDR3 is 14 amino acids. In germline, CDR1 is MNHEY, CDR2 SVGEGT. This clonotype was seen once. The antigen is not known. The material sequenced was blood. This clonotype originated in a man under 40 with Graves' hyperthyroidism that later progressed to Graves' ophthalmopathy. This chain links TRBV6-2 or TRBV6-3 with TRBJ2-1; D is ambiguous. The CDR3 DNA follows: TGTGCCAGCAGTTCGGACGGCCAGTACAATGAGCAGTTCTTC. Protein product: CASSSDGQYNEQFF.